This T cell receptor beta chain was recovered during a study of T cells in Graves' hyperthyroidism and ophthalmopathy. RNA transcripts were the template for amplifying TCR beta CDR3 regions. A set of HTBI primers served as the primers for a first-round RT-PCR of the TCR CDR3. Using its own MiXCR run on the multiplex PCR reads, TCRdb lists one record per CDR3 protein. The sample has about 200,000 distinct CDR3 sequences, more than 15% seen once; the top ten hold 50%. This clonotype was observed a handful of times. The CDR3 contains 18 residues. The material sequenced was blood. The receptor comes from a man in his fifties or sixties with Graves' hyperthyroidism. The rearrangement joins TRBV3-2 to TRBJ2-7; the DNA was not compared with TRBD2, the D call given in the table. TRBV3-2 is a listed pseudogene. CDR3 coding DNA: TGTGCCAGCAGCCAACCACCCCCGTGGAGCGGGAGTCGTGGTGAGCAGTACTTC. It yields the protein CASSQPPPWSGSRGEQYF.